Only a few counts were recorded for the clone carrying this TCR beta chain. Its antigen is as yet unknown. Trimming pared 5 bases from V and 1 base from J, leaving 12 bases between. The CDR3 totals 15 residues. Germline V gene lookup returns CDR1 SGHTA and CDR2 FQGNSA. TCRdb reprocessed the RT-PCR reads via MiXCR and lists one record per CDR3 protein. The profile shows roughly 700,000 distinct CDR3 sequences, around 13% of them singletons. This entry comes from a study of response to subunit inactivated influenza vaccine. Study-level results: Only a handful of new T cells, the authors suggested, are recruited with each seasonal influenza vaccination.

The receptor comes from a man in his forties or fifties who received an inactivated influenza vaccine. Sequences were derived from PBMCs from blood, sampled approximately 15 days before vaccination. The rearrangement joins TRBV7-2 to TRBJ1-5, with a possible D match to TRBD1 (6 bases). The CDR3 is CASSRTGTSNQPQHF. The CDR3 coding sequence is TGTGCCAGCAGCAGAACAGGGACGAGCAATCAGCCCCAGCATTTT. The whole variable domain, filled in from reference TRBV7-2 and TRBJ1-5, reads GAGVSQSPSNKVTEKGKDVELRCDPISGHTALYWYRQSLGQGLEFLIYFQGNSAPDKSGLPSDRFSAERTGGSVSTLTIQRTQQEDSAVYLCASSRTGTSNQPQHFGDGTRLSIL.